This TCR beta chain emerged from a study of shared clonotypes between healthy human individuals. Study at large: The cohort had two women and a few men, ages 18 to 49.

V lost 3 bases and J lost 1, with 12 bases in between. The CDR3 has 15 amino acids. Germline lookup yields CDR1 SGHAT and CDR2 FQNNGV. General observations from the study: Generation of non-shared clonotypes was less probable than generation of clonotypes shared by all four donors. Sampling covered blood only; tissue repertoires likely differ.

Positively selected for CCR7, the CD45RO-negative cells used as naive CD8 cells excluded terminally differentiated effector memory CD45RA+ cells. Running of the assay took place at deep level. Some clones are missing from TCRdb's copy, which holds only in-frame ones; the method was immunoSEQ multiplex PCR. Seen here are about 2.2 million clones, 90% to 95% observed once, and the top ten hold over 1.5%. A note on this clone: Its target is unknown.

The chain joins TRBV11-2 to TRBJ2-5; TRBD1 is a possible D gene (6 bases). The clonotype originates from a man between 18 and 29 years old in good health. Some clones in this sample may be carry-over from other donors' samples. Sequencing was performed on naive CD8+ T cells from PBMCs. Here the CDR3 DNA reads TGTGCCAGCAGCTTCTCTCAGGGGACCCAAGAGACCCAGTACTTC. It translates to CASSFSQGTQETQYF. Using reference TRBV11-2 and TRBJ2-5 for the parts outside the CDR3, the full variable domain is EAGVAQSPRYKIIEKRQSVAFWCNPISGHATLYWYQQILGQGPKLLIQFQNNGVVDDSQLPKDRFSAERLKGVDSTLKIQPAKLEDSAVYLCASSFSQGTQETQYFGPGTRLLVL.